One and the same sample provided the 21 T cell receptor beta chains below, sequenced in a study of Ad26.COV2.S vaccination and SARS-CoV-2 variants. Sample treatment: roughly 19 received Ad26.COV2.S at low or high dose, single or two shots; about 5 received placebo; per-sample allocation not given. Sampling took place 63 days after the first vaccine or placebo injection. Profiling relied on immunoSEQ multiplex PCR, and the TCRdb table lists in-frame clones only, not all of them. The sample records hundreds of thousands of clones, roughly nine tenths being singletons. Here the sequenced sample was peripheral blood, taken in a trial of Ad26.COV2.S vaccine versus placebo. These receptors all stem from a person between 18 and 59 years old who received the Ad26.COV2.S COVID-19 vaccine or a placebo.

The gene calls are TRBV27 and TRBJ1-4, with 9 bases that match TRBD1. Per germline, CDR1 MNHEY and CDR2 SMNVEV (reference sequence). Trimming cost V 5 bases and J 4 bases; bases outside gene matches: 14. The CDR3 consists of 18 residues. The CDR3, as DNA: TGTGCCAGCAGTAGAGGGACAGGGATGGGCTGGTTTAATGAAAAACTGTTTTTT. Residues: CASSRGTGMGWFNEKLFF. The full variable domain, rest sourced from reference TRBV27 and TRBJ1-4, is EAQVTQNPRYLITVTGKKLTVTCSQNMNHEYMSWYRQDPGLGLRQIYYSMNVEVTDKGDVPEGYKVSRKEKRNFPLILESPSPNQTSLYFCASSRGTGMGWFNEKLFFGSGTQLSVL.

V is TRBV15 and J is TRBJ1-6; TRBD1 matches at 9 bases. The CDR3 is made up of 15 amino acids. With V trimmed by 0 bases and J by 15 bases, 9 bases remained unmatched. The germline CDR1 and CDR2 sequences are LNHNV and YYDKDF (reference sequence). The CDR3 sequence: CATSRDTGQGWILHF. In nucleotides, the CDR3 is TGTGCCACCAGCAGAGATACGGGACAGGGTTGGATCCTCCACTTT.

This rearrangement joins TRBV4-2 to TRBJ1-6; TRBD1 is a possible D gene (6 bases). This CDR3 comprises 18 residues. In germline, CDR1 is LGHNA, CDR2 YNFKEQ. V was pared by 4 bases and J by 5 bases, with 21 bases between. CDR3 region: CASSPWGRTDGNNSPLHF. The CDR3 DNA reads TGTGCCAGCAGCCCATGGGGCCGGACAGACGGGAATAATTCACCCCTCCACTTT.

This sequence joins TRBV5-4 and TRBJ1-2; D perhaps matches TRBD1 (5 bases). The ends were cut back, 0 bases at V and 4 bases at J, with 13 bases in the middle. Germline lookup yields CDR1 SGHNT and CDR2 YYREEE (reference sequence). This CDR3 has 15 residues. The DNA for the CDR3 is TGTGCCAGCAGCTTGGTGGGGGAGAGCGTCTATGGCTACACCTTC. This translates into CASSLVGESVYGYTF.

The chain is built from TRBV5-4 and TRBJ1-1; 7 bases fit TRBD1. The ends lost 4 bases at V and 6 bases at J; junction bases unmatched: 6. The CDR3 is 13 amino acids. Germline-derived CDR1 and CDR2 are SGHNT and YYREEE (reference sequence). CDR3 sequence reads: CASSATGSPEAFF. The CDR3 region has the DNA TGTGCCAGCAGCGCGACAGGGTCTCCTGAAGCTTTCTTT.

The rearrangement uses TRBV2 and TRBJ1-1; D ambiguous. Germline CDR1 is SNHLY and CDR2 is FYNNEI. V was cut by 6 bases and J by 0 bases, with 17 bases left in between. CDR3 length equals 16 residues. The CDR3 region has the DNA TGTGCCAGCAGCGCCCTTCGAGTGGCCATGAACACTGAAGCTTTCTTT. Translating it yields CASSALRVAMNTEAFF.

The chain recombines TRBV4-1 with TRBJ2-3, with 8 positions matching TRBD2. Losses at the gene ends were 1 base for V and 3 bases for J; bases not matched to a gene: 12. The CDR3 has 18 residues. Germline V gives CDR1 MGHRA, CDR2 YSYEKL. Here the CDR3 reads CASSQGVFGRAWTDTQYF. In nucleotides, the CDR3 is TGCGCCAGCAGCCAAGGGGTGTTCGGGAGGGCCTGGACAGATACGCAGTATTTT.

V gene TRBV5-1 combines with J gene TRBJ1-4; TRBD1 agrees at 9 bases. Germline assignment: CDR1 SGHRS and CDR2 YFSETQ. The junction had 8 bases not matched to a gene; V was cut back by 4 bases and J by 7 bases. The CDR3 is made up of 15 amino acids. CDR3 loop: CASSPQGARSEKLFF. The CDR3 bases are TGCGCCAGCAGCCCACAGGGGGCCAGGAGTGAAAAACTGTTTTTT.

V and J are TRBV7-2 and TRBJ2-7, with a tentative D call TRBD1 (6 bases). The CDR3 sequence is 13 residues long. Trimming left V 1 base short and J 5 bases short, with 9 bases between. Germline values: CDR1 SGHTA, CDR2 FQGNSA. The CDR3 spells CASSLGQANEQYV. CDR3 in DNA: TGTGCCAGCAGCTTAGGACAGGCCAACGAGCAGTACGTC.

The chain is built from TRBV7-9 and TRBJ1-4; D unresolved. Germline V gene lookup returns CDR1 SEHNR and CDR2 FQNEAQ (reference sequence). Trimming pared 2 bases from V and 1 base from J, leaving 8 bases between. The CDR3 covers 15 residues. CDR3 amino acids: CASSLYGLTNEKLFF. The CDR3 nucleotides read TGTGCCAGCAGCTTATACGGATTAACTAATGAAAAACTGTTTTTT.

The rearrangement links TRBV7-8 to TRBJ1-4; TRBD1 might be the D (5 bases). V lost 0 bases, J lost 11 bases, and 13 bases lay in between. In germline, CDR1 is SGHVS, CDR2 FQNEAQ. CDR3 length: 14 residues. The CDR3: CASSLAPPEGKLFF. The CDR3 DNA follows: TGTGCCAGCAGCTTAGCCCCCCCAGAGGGGAAACTGTTTTTT. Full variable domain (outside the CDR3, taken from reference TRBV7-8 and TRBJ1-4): GAGVSQSPRYKVAKRGQDVALRCDPISGHVSLFWYQQALGQGPEFLTYFQNEAQLDKSGLPSDRFFAERPEGSVSTLKIQRTQQEDSAVYLCASSLAPPEGKLFFGSGTQLSVL.

In DNA form, the CDR3 reads TGTGCCAGCAGCTTTGGTTCCAGGGGGCGAGGATACACCTTC. Translated, it gives CASSFGSRGRGYTF. The rearrangement joins TRBV5-4 to TRBJ1-2; the match to TRBD1 covers 8 bases. Germline V lookup: CDR1 SGHNT, CDR2 YYREEE (reference sequence). V was pared by 2 bases and J by 11 bases, with 11 bases of the junction left unmatched. This CDR3 spans 14 amino acids. Full variable domain (outside the CDR3, taken from reference TRBV5-4 and TRBJ1-2): ETGVTQSPTHLIKTRGQQVTLRCSSQSGHNTVSWYQQALGQGPQFIFQYYREEENGRGNFPPRFSGLQFPNYSSELNVNALELDDSALYLCASSFGSRGRGYTFGSGTRLTVV.

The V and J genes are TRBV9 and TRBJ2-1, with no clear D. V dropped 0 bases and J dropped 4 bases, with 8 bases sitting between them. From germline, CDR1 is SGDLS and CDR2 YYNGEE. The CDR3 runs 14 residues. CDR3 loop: CASSVEVEYNEQFF. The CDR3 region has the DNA TGTGCCAGCAGCGTAGAGGTGGAATACAATGAGCAGTTCTTC.

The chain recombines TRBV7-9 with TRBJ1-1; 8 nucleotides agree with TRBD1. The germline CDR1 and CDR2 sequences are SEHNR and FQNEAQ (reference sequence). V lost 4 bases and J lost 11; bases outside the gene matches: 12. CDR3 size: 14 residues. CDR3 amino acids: CASSSLTGASEAFF. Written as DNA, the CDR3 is TGTGCCAGCAGCTCCCTGACAGGGGCCAGCGAGGCTTTCTTT. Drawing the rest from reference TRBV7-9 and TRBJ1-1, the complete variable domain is DTGVSQNPRHKITKRGQNVTFRCDPISEHNRLYWYRQTLGQGPEFLTYFQNEAQLEKSRLLSDRFSAERPKGSFSTLEIQRTEQGDSAMYLCASSSLTGASEAFFGQGTRLTVV.

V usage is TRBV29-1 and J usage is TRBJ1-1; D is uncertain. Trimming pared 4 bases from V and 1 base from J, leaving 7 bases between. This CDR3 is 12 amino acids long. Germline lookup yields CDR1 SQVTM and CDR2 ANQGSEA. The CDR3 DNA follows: TGCAGCGTTGTGCGAAGGAACACTGAAGCTTTCTTT. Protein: CSVVRRNTEAFF.

The CDR3 spells CASHHGVGRKYF. In nucleotides, the CDR3 is TGTGCCTCCCATCATGGTGTTGGGCGGAAGTATTTT. This chain joins TRBV30 and TRBJ2-3, with D hard to call. This CDR3 has 12 amino acids. With 7 bases removed from V and 13 bases from J, the gap between germline ends came to 21 bases. Germline V gene sequence: CDR1 GTSNPN, CDR2 SVGIG (reference sequence).

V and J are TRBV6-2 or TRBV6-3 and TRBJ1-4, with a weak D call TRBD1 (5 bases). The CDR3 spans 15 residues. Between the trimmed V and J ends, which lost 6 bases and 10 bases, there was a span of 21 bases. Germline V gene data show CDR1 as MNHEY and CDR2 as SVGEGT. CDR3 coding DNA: TGTGCCAGCAGCCGGGACGGCCTTATATTCCGAAAACTGTTTTTT. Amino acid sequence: CASSRDGLIFRKLFF.

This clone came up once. CDR3 region: CASSYRYNSNQPQHF. CDR3 bases: TGTGCCAGCAGTTACAGGTACAATAGCAATCAGCCCCAGCATTTT. The V and J genes are TRBV6-6 and TRBJ1-5; the D is unclear. The CDR3 covers 15 residues. V was clipped by 2 bases and J by 0 bases, with 8 bases between them. Germline V gene lookup returns CDR1 MNHNY and CDR2 SVGAGI (reference sequence).

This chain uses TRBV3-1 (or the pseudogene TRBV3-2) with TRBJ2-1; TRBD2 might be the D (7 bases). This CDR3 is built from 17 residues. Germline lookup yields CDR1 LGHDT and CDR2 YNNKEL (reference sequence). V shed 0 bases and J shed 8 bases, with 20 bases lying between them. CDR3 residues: CASSQDSGEGGPDEQFF. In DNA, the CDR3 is TGTGCCAGCAGCCAAGATTCAGGGGAGGGGGGGCCAGATGAGCAGTTCTTC.

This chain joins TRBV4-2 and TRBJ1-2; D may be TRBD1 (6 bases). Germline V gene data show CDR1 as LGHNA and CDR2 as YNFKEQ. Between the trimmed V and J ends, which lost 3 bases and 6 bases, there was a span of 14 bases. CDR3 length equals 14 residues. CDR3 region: CASSQEQGRHGYTF. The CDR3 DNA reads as TGTGCCAGCAGCCAGGAACAGGGTAGGCATGGCTACACCTTC.

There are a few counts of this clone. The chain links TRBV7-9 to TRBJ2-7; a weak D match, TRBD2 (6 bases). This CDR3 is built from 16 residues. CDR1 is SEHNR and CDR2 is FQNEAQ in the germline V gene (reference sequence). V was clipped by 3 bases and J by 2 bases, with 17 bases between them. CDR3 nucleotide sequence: TGTGCCAGCAGCTTTGGGTGGGGACTCTCCCCCTACGAGCAGTACGTC. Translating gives CASSFGWGLSPYEQYV.